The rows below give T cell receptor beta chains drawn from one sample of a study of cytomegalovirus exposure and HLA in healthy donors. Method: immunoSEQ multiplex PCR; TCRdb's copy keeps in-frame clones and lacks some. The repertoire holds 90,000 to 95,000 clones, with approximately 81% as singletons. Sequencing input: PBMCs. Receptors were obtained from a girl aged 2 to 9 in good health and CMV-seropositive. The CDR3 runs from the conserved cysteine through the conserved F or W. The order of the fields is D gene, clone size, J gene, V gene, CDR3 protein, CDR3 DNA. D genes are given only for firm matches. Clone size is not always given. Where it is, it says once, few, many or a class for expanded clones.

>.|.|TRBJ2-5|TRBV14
CASSHPWGGGETQYF
TGTGCCAGCAGCCACCCCTGGGGAGGGGGAGAGACCCAGTACTTC
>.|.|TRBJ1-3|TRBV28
CASSGGSGNTIYF
TGTGCCAGCAGTGGGGGGTCTGGAAACACCATATATTTT
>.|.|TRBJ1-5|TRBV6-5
CASSSGRESQPQHF
TGTGCCAGCAGTTCGGGCAGGGAAAGTCAGCCCCAGCATTTT
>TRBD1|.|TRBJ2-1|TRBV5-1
CASSLGMGQGTNEQFF
TGCGCCAGCAGCTTGGGTATGGGACAGGGCACGAATGAGCAGTTCTTC
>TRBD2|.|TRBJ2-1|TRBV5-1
CASSLTLAGSYNEQFF
TGCGCCAGCAGCTTAACCCTAGCGGGCTCCTACAATGAGCAGTTCTTC
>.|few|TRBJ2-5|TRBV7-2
CASSLGSQETQYF
TGTGCCAGCAGCTTGGGCTCCCAAGAGACCCAGTACTTC
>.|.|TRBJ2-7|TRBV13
CASRAAPSYEQYF
TGTGCCAGCAGGGCTGCGCCTAGCTACGAGCAGTACTTC
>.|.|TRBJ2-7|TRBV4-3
CASSQVWQGRYEQYF
TGCGCCAGCAGCCAAGTATGGCAGGGGCGGTACGAGCAGTACTTC
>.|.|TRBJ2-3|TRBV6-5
CASSLVLEADTQYF
TGTGCCAGCTCCCTAGTCTTGGAGGCAGATACGCAGTATTTT
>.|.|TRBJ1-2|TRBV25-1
CASSEARTGFFYGYTF
TGTGCCAGCAGTGAAGCAAGAACAGGATTCTTCTATGGCTACACCTTC
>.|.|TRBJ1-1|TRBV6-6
CASSYRYQSGAKAFF
TGTGCCAGCAGTTACAGATACCAATCAGGGGCGAAAGCTTTCTTT
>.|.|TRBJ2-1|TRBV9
CASSSMSGEQFF
TGTGCCAGCAGCTCCATGAGCGGTGAGCAGTTCTTC
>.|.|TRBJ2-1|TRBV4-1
CASSQAWGAYNEQFF
TGCGCCAGCAGCCAGGCCTGGGGAGCCTACAATGAGCAGTTCTTC
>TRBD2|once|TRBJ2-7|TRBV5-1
CASSTSGSYEQYF
TGCGCCAGCAGCACTAGCGGCTCCTACGAGCAGTACTTC
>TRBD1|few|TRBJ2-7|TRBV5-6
CASSLDRANEQYF
TGTGCCAGCAGCCTCGACAGGGCGAACGAGCAGTACTTC
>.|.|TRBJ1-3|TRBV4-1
CASSQSRRGSGNTIYF
TGCGCCAGCAGCCAATCTCGGAGAGGCTCTGGAAACACCATATATTTT
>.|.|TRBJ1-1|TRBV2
CASNGRTNTEAFF
TGTGCCAGCAATGGAAGGACAAACACTGAAGCTTTCTTT
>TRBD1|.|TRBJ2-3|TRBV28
CASKKQGAGTDTQYF
TGTGCCAGCAAGAAACAGGGGGCTGGCACAGATACGCAGTATTTT
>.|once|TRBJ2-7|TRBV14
CASSHGDYEQYF
TGTGCCAGCAGCCATGGAGACTACGAGCAGTACTTC
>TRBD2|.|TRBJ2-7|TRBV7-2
CASSKRGSGSVDEQYF
TGTGCCAGCAGCAAGCGGGGCAGCGGGAGTGTCGACGAGCAGTACTTC
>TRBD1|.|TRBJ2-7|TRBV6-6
CASRGPDRGEQYF
TGTGCCAGCAGGGGACCGGACAGGGGCGAGCAGTACTTC
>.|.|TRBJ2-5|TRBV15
CATSRLSQKGETQYF
TGTGCCACCAGCAGGCTTTCACAGAAGGGGGAGACCCAGTACTTC
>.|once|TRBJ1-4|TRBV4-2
CASSQGEGRANEKLFF
TGTGCCAGCAGCCAAGGGGAGGGGCGGGCTAATGAAAAACTGTTTTTT
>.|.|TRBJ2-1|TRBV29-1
CSVSTTHGGPYNEQFF
TGCAGCGTTTCGACGACCCACGGAGGACCCTACAATGAGCAGTTCTTC
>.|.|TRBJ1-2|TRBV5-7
CASSFEVNYGYTF
TGTGCCAGCAGCTTCGAGGTGAACTATGGCTACACCTTC
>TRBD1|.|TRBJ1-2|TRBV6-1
CASSEDPLLFPDRARANYGYTF
TGTGCCAGCAGTGAAGACCCCCTCCTCTTTCCCGACAGGGCGCGAGCTAACTATGGCTACACCTTC
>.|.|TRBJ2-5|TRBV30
CAWSVTGWQETQYF
TGTGCCTGGAGTGTAACAGGGTGGCAAGAGACCCAGTACTTC
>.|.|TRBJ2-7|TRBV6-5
CASKHTGLHYEQYF
TGTGCCAGCAAGCATACGGGACTTCACTACGAGCAGTACTTC
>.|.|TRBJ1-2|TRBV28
CASSFAQGSSNYGYTF
TGTGCCAGCAGTTTCGCACAGGGTAGTTCGAACTATGGCTACACCTTC
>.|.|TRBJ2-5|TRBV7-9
CASSSIRGSETQYF
TGTGCCAGCAGCTCCATTAGGGGGTCCGAGACCCAGTACTTC
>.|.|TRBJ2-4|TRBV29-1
CSVEVSNIQYF
TGCAGCGTTGAAGTCTCAAACATTCAGTACTTC
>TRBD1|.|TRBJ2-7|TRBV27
CASSLSGTGSREQYF
TGTGCCAGCAGTTTATCTGGGACAGGGAGCCGCGAGCAGTACTTC
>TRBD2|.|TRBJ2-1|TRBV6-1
CASSAVAGVNEQFF
TGTGCCAGCAGTGCAGTAGCGGGAGTCAATGAGCAGTTCTTC
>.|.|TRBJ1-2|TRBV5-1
CASSERTGGNYGYTF
TGCGCCAGCAGCGAGCGAACAGGCGGTAACTATGGCTACACCTTC
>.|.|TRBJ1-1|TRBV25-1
CASSPTKLGDTEAFF
TGTGCCAGCAGTCCTACTAAATTGGGAGACACTGAAGCTTTCTTT
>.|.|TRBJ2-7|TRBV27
CASNTAGEYEQYF
TGTGCCAGTAATACGGCAGGGGAGTACGAGCAGTACTTC
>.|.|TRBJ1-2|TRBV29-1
CSVTSGTRTLYGYTF
TGCAGCGTAACTTCCGGGACACGGACGCTCTATGGCTACACCTTC
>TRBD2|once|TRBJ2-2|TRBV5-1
CASSGGAGRVAGELFF
TGCGCCAGCAGCGGCGGGGCAGGGAGGGTCGCCGGGGAGCTGTTTTTT
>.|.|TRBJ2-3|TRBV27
CASSFYPQYF
TGTGCCAGCAGTTTTTATCCGCAGTATTTT
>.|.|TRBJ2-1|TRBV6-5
CASSFLRGEQFF
TGTGCCAGCAGTTTTCTCAGGGGTGAGCAGTTCTTC
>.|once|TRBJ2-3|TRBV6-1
CASSERFARGSSTDTQYF
TGTGCCAGCAGTGAGCGGTTTGCTCGGGGTTCTAGCACAGATACGCAGTATTTT
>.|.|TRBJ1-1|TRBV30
CAWRRQLMNTEAFF
TGTGCCTGGAGACGACAGCTCATGAACACTGAAGCTTTCTTT
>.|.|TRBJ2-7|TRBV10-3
CATIKNQGNEQYF
TGTGCCACGATAAAAAACCAGGGGAACGAGCAGTACTTC
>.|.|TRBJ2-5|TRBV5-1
CASSLGSGRETQYF
TGCGCCAGCAGCTTGGGCTCGGGGAGGGAGACCCAGTACTTC
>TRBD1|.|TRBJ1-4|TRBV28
CASSVQGAGEKLFF
TGTGCCAGCAGTGTACAGGGGGCGGGTGAAAAACTGTTTTTT
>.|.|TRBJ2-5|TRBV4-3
CASSQAWTGRGETQYF
TGCGCCAGCAGCCAAGCTTGGACAGGGAGGGGAGAGACCCAGTACTTC
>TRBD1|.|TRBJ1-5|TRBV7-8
CASSPVQGTGKKPQHF
TGTGCCAGCAGCCCCGTTCAGGGGACAGGGAAAAAGCCCCAGCATTTT
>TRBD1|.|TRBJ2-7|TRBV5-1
CASSSRTGSYEQYF
TGCGCCAGCAGCTCCCGGACAGGGTCCTACGAGCAGTACTTC
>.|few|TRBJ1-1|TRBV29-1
CSVEARGNTEAFF
TGCAGCGTTGAAGCTCGGGGGAACACTGAAGCTTTCTTT
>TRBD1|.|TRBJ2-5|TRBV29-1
CSSKTGIETQYF
TGCAGCTCCAAGACAGGGATAGAGACCCAGTACTTC
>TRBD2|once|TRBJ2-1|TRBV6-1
CASSEEAGEVYEQFF
TGTGCCAGCAGTGAAGAGGCGGGAGAAGTATATGAGCAGTTCTTC
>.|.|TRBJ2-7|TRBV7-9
CASSPSYSSYEQYF
TGTGCCAGCAGCCCCTCCTATTCCTCCTACGAGCAGTACTTC
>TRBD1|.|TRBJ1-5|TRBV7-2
CASSARGGNQPQHF
TGTGCCAGCAGCGCCAGGGGGGGCAATCAGCCCCAGCATTTT
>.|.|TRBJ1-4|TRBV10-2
CASIDATNEKLFF
TGCGCCAGCATAGATGCAACTAATGAAAAACTGTTTTTT
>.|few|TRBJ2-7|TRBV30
CAWQALGSGVEQYF
TGTGCCTGGCAGGCCCTCGGGTCGGGAGTAGAGCAGTACTTC